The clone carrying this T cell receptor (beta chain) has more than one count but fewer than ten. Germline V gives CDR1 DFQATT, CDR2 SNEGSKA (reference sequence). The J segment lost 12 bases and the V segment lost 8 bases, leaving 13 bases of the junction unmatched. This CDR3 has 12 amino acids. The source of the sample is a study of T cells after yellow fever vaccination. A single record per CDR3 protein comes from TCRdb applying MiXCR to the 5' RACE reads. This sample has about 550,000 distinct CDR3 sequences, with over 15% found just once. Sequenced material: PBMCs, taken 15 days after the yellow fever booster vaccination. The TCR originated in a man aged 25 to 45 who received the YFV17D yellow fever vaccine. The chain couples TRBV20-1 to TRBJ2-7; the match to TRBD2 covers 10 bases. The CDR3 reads CSTIELAGSMYF. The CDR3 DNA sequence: TGCAGTACAATAGAACTAGCGGGAAGTATGTACTTC.